The following is a T cell receptor beta chain sequence with its context. The antigen is not known. Sequencing was performed with immunoSEQ multiplex PCR; in TCRdb, only in-frame clones are kept and a portion is missing. The sample lists about 420,000 clones; around nine tenths were seen once. The ends lost 4 bases at V and 0 bases at J; junction bases unmatched: 6. Germline V gives CDR1 SGHRS, CDR2 YFSETQ. The CDR3 sequence is 15 residues long. The treatment denotes: about 20 received Ad26.COV2.S at low or high dose, single or two shots; a few received placebo; per-sample allocation not given. It was on day 63 after the first vaccine or placebo injection that samples were taken. In Boston, the donor was an adult between 18-55 years of age. This entry is derived from a study of Ad26.COV2.S vaccination and SARS-CoV-2 variants. Study as a whole: The authors gave Ad26.COV2.S intramuscularly, either once or twice 56 days apart. Study observations and caveats: Marked by substantial breadth, spike-specific CD8+ and CD4+ T cell responses were reportedly seen after vaccination.

This receptor was obtained from a person between 18 and 59 years old who received the Ad26.COV2.S COVID-19 vaccine or a placebo. The V gene is TRBV5-1, the J gene TRBJ1-1; 7 bases are a match to TRBD1. Source: peripheral blood, taken in a trial of Ad26.COV2.S vaccine versus placebo. In DNA, the CDR3 is TGCGCCAGCAGCGCCTACAGGGGTCTGAACACTGAAGCTTTCTTT. It encodes CASSAYRGLNTEAFF. Using reference TRBV5-1 and TRBJ1-1 for the parts outside the CDR3, the full variable domain is KAGVTQTPRYLIKTRGQQVTLSCSPISGHRSVSWYQQTPGQGLQFLFEYFSETQRNKGNFPGRFSGRQFSNSRSEMNVSTLELGDSALYLCASSAYRGLNTEAFFGQGTRLTVV.